This T cell receptor beta chain stems from a study of T cells in Graves' hyperthyroidism and ophthalmopathy. The V and J ends lost 6 bases and 5 bases respectively, with 14 bases between them. The CDR3 covers 13 residues. CDR1 is MNHEY and CDR2 is SVGEGT in the germline V gene. The CDR3 regions of TCR beta were amplified from RNA transcripts. The TCR CDR3 first-round RT-PCR relied on the HTBI primer set. TCRdb ran MiXCR on the multiplex PCR reads and lists one entry per CDR3 protein. This sample has around 690,000 distinct CDR3 sequences, with around 16% found just once. Sequencing was performed on blood. V usage is TRBV6-2 or TRBV6-3 and J usage is TRBJ2-7; D assignment may be TRBD1 or TRBD2 (5 bases each). The sequence came from a man aged 50-59 years with Graves' hyperthyroidism. The CDR3 coding sequence is TGTGCCAGCAGCCCTCCTGGGGACGACGAGCAGTACTTC. This translates into CASSPPGDDEQYF.